This is a list of T cell receptor beta chains from one sample in a study of cytomegalovirus exposure and HLA in healthy donors. Repertoires were generated with immunoSEQ multiplex PCR, while TCRdb's copy carries only in-frame clones and drops some. This sample has roughly 130,000 clones; 80% occur once, and the top ten carry 1%. The sequenced material came from PBMCs. The receptors come from a man in his forties or fifties in good health and CMV-seronegative. Each CDR3 is given with its conserved first and last residue. Fields, in order: J gene, clone size, D gene, V gene, CDR3 DNA, CDR3 protein. D genes are given only for firm matches. The size of a clone is reported for some rows only, either as once, few or many, or as a class for expanded clones.

TRBJ2-1 - - TRBV5-1 TGCGCCAGCAGCTTGGGGAGGGCTAGCCGCAATGAGCAGTTCTTC CASSLGRASRNEQFF
TRBJ1-1 - TRBD1 TRBV10-3 TGTGCCATCACCACGTCGGACAGGAGGCCTGAAGCTTTCTTT CAITTSDRRPEAFF
TRBJ1-1 - - TRBV6-1 TGTGCCAGCCGAGAGAGGGGGAAAGCTGAAGCTTTCTTT CASRERGKAEAFF
TRBJ2-7 - - TRBV6-5 TGTGCCAGCAGTGACGCGGAGGGCTACGAGCAGTACTTC CASSDAEGYEQYF
TRBJ2-1 - - TRBV2 TGTGCCAGCAGTGAAAAGGGGAACAGCCTCACCAATGAGCAGTTCTTC CASSEKGNSLTNEQFF
TRBJ1-5 - TRBD1 TRBV6-5 TGTGCCAGCAGTAGACAGGGGAATCAGCCCCAGCATTTT CASSRQGNQPQHF
TRBJ2-3 - - TRBV5-6 TGTGCCAGCAGCATAAGCGGGCGAATCACAGATACGCAGTATTTT CASSISGRITDTQYF
TRBJ1-2 - - TRBV6-5 TGTGCCAGCAGGAGGACAGCTAACTATGGCTACACCTTC CASRRTANYGYTF
TRBJ2-1 - TRBD2 TRBV7-9 TGTGCCAGCGATTACGGGACTAGCGGGAGACATGAGCAGTTCTTC CASDYGTSGRHEQFF
TRBJ1-2 - TRBD1 TRBV7-9 TGTGCCAGCAGCCTCCAAGGGACAGGGGGCGAAGGCTACACCTTC CASSLQGTGGEGYTF
TRBJ2-1 - TRBD2 TRBV18 TGTGCCAGCTCACCGAGCGGGGTGGGCAATGAGCAGTTCTTC CASSPSGVGNEQFF
TRBJ1-1 - TRBD1 TRBV5-6 TGTGCCAGCAGCTGGCAGGACAGGGGATACACTGAAGCTTTCTTT CASSWQDRGYTEAFF
TRBJ2-6 - TRBD1 TRBV27 TGTGCCAGCAGTCCCGGGACAGGGGGCTTTGGGGCCAACGTCCTGACTTTC CASSPGTGGFGANVLTF
TRBJ1-2 - TRBD1 TRBV9 TGTGCCAGCAGCGAACAGACAGGGAACTATGGCTACACCTTC CASSEQTGNYGYTF
TRBJ1-4 few - TRBV28 TGTGCCAGCACCTCCGTGATGGGAGTGGATGAAAAACTGTTTTTT CASTSVMGVDEKLFF
TRBJ2-7 - - TRBV2 TGTGCCAGCAGTGGACAGACCTACGAGCAGTACTTC CASSGQTYEQYF
TRBJ2-3 - TRBD1 TRBV28 TGTGCCAGCAGTCCTCAGGGACAGGGGAGAGATACGCAGTATTTT CASSPQGQGRDTQYF
TRBJ2-7 - TRBD1 TRBV6-5 TGTGCCAGCAAACAACAGGGGGCCCCCACCTACGAGCAGTACTTC CASKQQGAPTYEQYF
TRBJ2-7 - TRBD1 TRBV7-9 TGTGCCAGCAGTCCTACCGGGACAGGGTTACCGTACTTC CASSPTGTGLPYF
TRBJ1-1 - - TRBV27 TGTGCCAGCAGGACCCAGGGGATCAACACTGAAGCTTTCTTT CASRTQGINTEAFF
TRBJ2-1 - TRBD2 TRBV18 TGTGCCAGCAGCGGACTAGCCCCCAATGAGCAGTTCTTC CASSGLAPNEQFF
TRBJ1-5 - TRBD1 TRBV4-1 TGCGCCAGCAGCCAAGCTCCCAACAGGGGCGATCAGCCCCAGCATTTT CASSQAPNRGDQPQHF
TRBJ1-1 - - TRBV7-8 TGTGCCAGCAGCTTCCGGACAGCGAACACTGAAGCTTTCTTT CASSFRTANTEAFF
TRBJ2-7 once - TRBV15 TGTGCCACCAGCAGGGGAGTTCGTAGAACCGAGCAGTACTTC CATSRGVRRTEQYF
TRBJ2-5 few - TRBV2 TGTGCCAGCAGTGAATGGCAGACGGGTGAGCAGTACTTC CASSEWQTGEQYF
TRBJ2-5 - TRBD1 TRBV5-1 TGCGCCAGCAGCTTTGACAGGGAACAGGAGACCCAGTACTTC CASSFDREQETQYF
TRBJ1-1 - - TRBV5-1 TGCGCCAGCAGCTTGGGAGAGAACACTGAAGCTTTCTTT CASSLGENTEAFF
TRBJ1-2 - - TRBV18 TGTGCCAGCTCACCAGGGGGGAAAACTAACTATGGCTACACCTTC CASSPGGKTNYGYTF